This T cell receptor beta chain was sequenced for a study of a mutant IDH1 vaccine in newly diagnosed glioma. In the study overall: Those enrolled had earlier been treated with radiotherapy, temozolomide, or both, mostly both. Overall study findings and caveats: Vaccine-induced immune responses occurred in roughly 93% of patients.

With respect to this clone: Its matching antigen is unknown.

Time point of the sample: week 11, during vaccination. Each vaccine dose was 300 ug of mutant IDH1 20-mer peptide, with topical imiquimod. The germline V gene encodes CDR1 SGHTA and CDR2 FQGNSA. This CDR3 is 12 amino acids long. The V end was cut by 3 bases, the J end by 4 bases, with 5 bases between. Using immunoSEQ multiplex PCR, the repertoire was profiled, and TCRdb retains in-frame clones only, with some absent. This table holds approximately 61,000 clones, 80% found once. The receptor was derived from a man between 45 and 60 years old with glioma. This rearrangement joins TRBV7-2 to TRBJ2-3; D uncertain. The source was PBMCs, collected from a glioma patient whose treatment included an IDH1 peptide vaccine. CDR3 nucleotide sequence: TGTGCCAGCAGCTTCGCGGCAGATACGCAGTATTTT. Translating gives CASSFAADTQYF.